One and the same sample provided the 12 T cell receptor beta chains below, sequenced in a study of sequential checkpoint blockade in melanoma. Regarding treatment: randomized to nivolumab then ipilimumab (arm A) or the reverse (arm B). Sequenced by immunoSEQ multiplex PCR; TCRdb stores in-frame clones only, minus some. This table holds about 28,000 clones, approximately 86% found once. This sample comprised CD8+ T cells sorted from blood (inferred from file names), obtained from a patient given nivolumab and ipilimumab in sequence. The receptors were gathered from a human donor with melanoma.

The rearrangement links TRBV30 to TRBJ2-1; TRBD2 agrees at 13 bases. Trimming cost V 2 bases and J 1 base; bases outside gene matches: 11. This CDR3 has 19 amino acids. Germline assignment: CDR1 GTSNPN and CDR2 SVGIG (reference sequence). In DNA form, the CDR3 reads TGTGCCTGGAGTCGGACTAGCGGGAGACATGGGAGGTCCTACAATGAGCAGTTCTTC. This sequence encodes CAWSRTSGRHGRSYNEQFF.

The J gene is TRBJ2-1, the V gene TRBV28; 14 bases are shared with TRBD2. The length of the CDR3 is 15 residues. The V segment lost 6 bases and the J segment 8 bases; nucleotides outside the gene matches: 6. The germline gives CDR1 MDHEN, CDR2 SYDVKM. The CDR3, as DNA: TGTGCCAGCAGAAGGACTAGCGGGAGGCTAGATGAGCAGTTCTTC. As protein: CASRRTSGRLDEQFF.

The chain has TRBV4-2 and TRBJ2-7; D possibly corresponds to TRBD2 (6 bases). This CDR3 region has 17 residues. V was cut by 0 bases and J by 0 bases, with 15 bases left in between. CDR1 is LGHNA, CDR2 YNFKEQ, per germline. The CDR3 sequence: CASSQEYTGEGSYEQYF. CDR3 DNA sequence: TGTGCCAGCAGCCAAGAATATACGGGAGAGGGCTCCTACGAGCAGTACTTC.

This chain links TRBV28 with TRBJ2-1, with 7 bases lining up with TRBD1. Germline CDR1 reads MDHEN; CDR2 reads SYDVKM. The CDR3 covers 16 residues. The ends lost 5 bases at V and 6 bases at J; junction bases unmatched: 13. CDR3 DNA sequence: TGTGCCAGCAGTCTTGAAAACAGGGGTCAGCTCAATGAGCAGTTCTTC. Translation: CASSLENRGQLNEQFF.

CDR3 DNA: TGTGCCAGCAGTGGAAGGGGGCGGGGGGTTGCAACTAATGAAAAACTGTTTTTT. Its translation: CASSGRGRGVATNEKLFF. The chain combines TRBV25-1 with TRBJ1-4; 7 bases match TRBD1. The V gene end was trimmed by 4 bases and the J gene end by 0 bases; junction bases not matched to a gene: 11. Germline CDR1 and CDR2: MGHDK and SYGVNS. This CDR3 contains 18 residues.

This chain connects TRBV7-6 to TRBJ1-6; D is unclear. The CDR3 covers 16 residues. CDR1 and CDR2 from the germline V gene are SGHVS and FNYEAQ. V was pared by 2 bases and J by 7 bases, with 15 bases between. The CDR3 spells CASSLFSPGRNSPLHF. The CDR3 DNA reads TGTGCCAGCAGCTTATTCTCCCCAGGAAGGAATTCACCCCTCCACTTT.

The V call is TRBV19, the J call TRBJ2-1; possibly TRBD1 for D (6 bases). This CDR3 contains 14 residues. V was shortened by 6 bases and J by 2 bases, with 11 bases between the two germline ends. Looked up from germline, CDR1 is LNHDA and CDR2 is SQIVND (reference sequence). The DNA of the CDR3 is TGTGCCAGTAGCACAGGGAGTCCCTACAATGAGCAGTTCTTC. Encoded protein: CASSTGSPYNEQFF.

This chain links TRBV9 with TRBJ1-5; a possible D gene is TRBD1 (5 bases). The CDR3 has 14 residues. V lost 4 bases, J lost 0 bases, and 8 bases lay in between. Germline assignment: CDR1 SGDLS and CDR2 YYNGEE. The CDR3 region is CASSKTDSNQPQHF. In DNA, the CDR3 is TGTGCCAGCAGCAAGACAGATAGCAATCAGCCCCAGCATTTT.

The chain has TRBV5-6 and TRBJ2-7; maybe TRBD1 (5 bases). V lost 2 bases to trimming and J lost 6 bases, with 12 bases between them. The length of the CDR3 is 13 residues. CDR1 and CDR2 from the germline V gene are SGHDT and YYEEEE. Here the CDR3 reads CASSFGAAAEQYF. DNA for the CDR3: TGTGCCAGCAGCTTTGGGGCGGCCGCCGAGCAGTACTTC.

The chain joins TRBV6-6 to TRBJ1-2; 8 nucleotides agree with TRBD1. The CDR3 has 16 amino acids. Trimming removed 3 bases from V and 8 bases from J; junction bases left unmatched: 14. CDR1 and CDR2 (germline): MNHNY, SVGAGI (reference sequence). CDR3 nucleotide sequence: TGTGCCAGCAGTTATAGGTCCCCAGGGGGCGCAGAGGGCTACACCTTC. This codes for CASSYRSPGGAEGYTF.

This clone was counted a few times. The sample has other DNA sequences that encode this CDR3 too. The chain is built from TRBV27 and TRBJ2-7; D perhaps matches TRBD1 (7 bases). Germline CDR1 is MNHEY and CDR2 is SMNVEV (reference sequence). This CDR3 contains 13 residues. Between the trimmed V and J ends, which lost 3 bases and 4 bases, there was a span of 10 bases. The CDR3 spells CASSLAGGYEQYF. The CDR3 DNA follows: TGTGCCAGCAGTTTGGCAGGGGGGTACGAGCAGTACTTC.

The genes are TRBV27 and TRBJ2-7; tentatively, D is TRBD1 (6 bases). Trimming stripped 9 bases from V and 5 bases from J, with 20 bases between. Germline V gene sequence: CDR1 MNHEY, CDR2 SMNVEV (reference sequence). This CDR3 has 14 residues. The DNA of the CDR3 is TGTGCCAGTAGTCGGGACACCACGGCGGACGAGCAGTACTTC. Translation gives CASSRDTTADEQYF.